This TCR beta chain was recovered during a study of cytomegalovirus exposure and HLA in healthy donors. Profiled with immunoSEQ multiplex PCR; TCRdb holds only in-frame clones, not every one. The repertoire consists of fewer than 250,000 clones, with approximately 88% occurring once and the leading ten covering more than 12%. Sequencing was carried out using PBMCs. The origin of this receptor is a woman aged 25 to 45 in good health and CMV-seropositive.

The chain's CDR3 is CAISEKQGSGGYTF. CDR3 nucleotides: TGTGCCATCAGTGAGAAGCAAGGGTCCGGTGGCTACACCTTC. The J gene is TRBJ1-2, the V gene TRBV10-3; no definite D call. Germline V gene sequence: CDR1 ENHRY, CDR2 SYGVKD. The CDR3 sequence is 14 residues long. V lost 2 bases and J lost 7, with 14 bases in between.